These 20 T cell receptor beta chains share one sample of origin, sequenced in a study of control samples from healthy donors and cancer patients. Profiled with immunoSEQ multiplex PCR; TCRdb holds only in-frame clones, not every one. The table lists 120,000 or so clones, roughly 87% of them singletons, with 1.5% to 2% in the top ten. Material: blood. Every receptor here comes from a man aged 18 to 35 in good health.

This clone was recorded a few times. For the CDR3, the DNA is TGTGCCAGCTCACCGACAGGCAATGAGCAGTTCTTC. It specifies CASSPTGNEQFF. This sequence joins TRBV18 and TRBJ2-1; possibly TRBD1 for D (6 bases). Germline V lookup: CDR1 KGHSH, CDR2 LQKENI. The CDR3 is made up of 12 amino acids. Trimming removed 3 bases from V and 6 bases from J, with 6 bases in between.

The chain has TRBV4-3 and TRBJ2-7; D gene ambiguous. Per the germline V gene, CDR1 is LGHNA and CDR2 is YSLEER. The CDR3 loop spans 14 amino acids. V was cut by 0 bases and J by 2 bases, with 8 bases left in between. The CDR3: CASSQDFGAYEQYF. Here the CDR3 DNA reads TGCGCCAGCAGCCAAGATTTTGGGGCCTACGAGCAGTACTTC.

This clone came up a few times. The chain employs TRBV11-2 and TRBJ2-3, with D maybe TRBD2 (6 bases). V gave up 3 bases and J gave up 3 bases, with 7 bases separating them. The germline CDR1 and CDR2 sequences are SGHAT and FQNNGV. The CDR3 runs 13 residues. This chain's CDR3 is CASSFSGTDTQYF. In nucleotides, the CDR3 is TGTGCCAGCAGCTTTAGCGGAACAGATACGCAGTATTTT.

This clone was seen a single time. The rearrangement uses TRBV7-9 and TRBJ2-3; 9 positions match TRBD2. This CDR3 region has 17 residues. With V trimmed by 6 bases and J by 2 bases, 12 bases remained unmatched. Germline assignment: CDR1 SEHNR and CDR2 FQNEAQ (reference sequence). CDR3 residues: CASSSEVLAGFTDTQYF. In DNA form, the CDR3 reads TGTGCCAGCAGTTCCGAAGTCCTAGCGGGGTTCACAGATACGCAGTATTTT. Filled out from reference TRBV7-9 and TRBJ2-3, the complete variable domain reads DTGVSQNPRHKITKRGQNVTFRCDPISEHNRLYWYRQTLGQGPEFLTYFQNEAQLEKSRLLSDRFSAERPKGSFSTLEIQRTEQGDSAMYLCASSSEVLAGFTDTQYFGPGTRLTVL.

The CDR3 sequence: CASSFKSRGYEQYF. CDR3 in DNA: TGTGCCAGCAGTTTCAAATCAAGGGGGTACGAGCAGTACTTC. This chain uses TRBV27 with TRBJ2-7, with a weak D call TRBD1 (6 bases). Germline CDR1 and CDR2: MNHEY and SMNVEV (reference sequence). V lost 3 bases and J lost 4, with 13 bases in between. CDR3 length: 14 residues.

Concerning this clone itself: At one of its ends the junction is not consistent with the germline gene, which may arise from a read error. The chain uses TRBV29-1 and TRBJ2-1; 11 nucleotides agree with TRBD2. The CDR3 runs 15 residues. The germline CDR1 and CDR2 sequences are SQVTM and ANQGSEA. The CDR3 DNA is TGCAGCGTGGAAGTAGCGGGAGGGCCTCGGAATGAGCAGTTCTTC. It translates to CSVEVAGGPRNEQFF.

The chain is built from TRBV24-1 and TRBJ2-1, with D perhaps matching TRBD1 or TRBD2 (5 bases each). V lost 5 bases and J 5 bases, leaving 18 bases between the germline ends. This CDR3 is built from 16 residues. Germline CDR1 KGHDR, CDR2 SFDVKD. The CDR3 loop is CATSGPKGRSDNEQFF. The CDR3 DNA sequence: TGTGCCACCAGTGGACCCAAGGGGAGAAGCGACAATGAGCAGTTCTTC.

The chain recombines TRBV12-3 or TRBV12-4 with TRBJ2-1; tentatively, D is TRBD1 (5 bases). The V end was cut by 6 bases, the J end by 6 bases, with 9 bases between. The CDR3 loop spans 12 amino acids. The CDR3 here is CASRGPGNEQFF. In DNA, the CDR3 is TGTGCCAGCAGGGGGCCGGGCAATGAGCAGTTCTTC.

This sequence joins TRBV7-2 and TRBJ1-1; D remains unclear. The CDR3 sequence is 13 residues long. V lost 1 base to trimming and J lost 6 bases, with 9 bases between them. Germline values: CDR1 SGHTA, CDR2 FQGNSA. The CDR3, as DNA: TGTGCCAGCAGCTTAGTTTATGGGGCTGAAGCTTTCTTT. This codes for CASSLVYGAEAFF.

The chain has TRBV7-9 and TRBJ2-7, with D possibly being TRBD2 (6 bases). This CDR3 has 17 residues. The V gene lost 5 bases and the J gene lost 0 bases, with 20 bases spanning the gap. CDR1 and CDR2 (germline): SEHNR, FQNEAQ (reference sequence). The CDR3 sequence: CASSPRLSGVISYEQYF. The CDR3 coding sequence is TGTGCCAGCAGCCCCAGATTATCGGGGGTAATCTCCTACGAGCAGTACTTC.

V is TRBV3-1 (or the pseudogene TRBV3-2) and J is TRBJ2-2, with unresolved D. The germline V and J ends were trimmed by 3 bases and 4 bases, with 12 bases remaining between them. Per the germline V gene, CDR1 is LGHDT and CDR2 is YNNKEL (reference sequence). This CDR3 is built from 15 residues. The CDR3 coding sequence is TGTGCCAGCAGCCATCCCGGAAGTATCACCGGGGAGCTGTTTTTT. The encoded protein is CASSHPGSITGELFF.

V and J are TRBV7-9 and TRBJ2-7; the D is unclear. V dropped 1 base and J dropped 2 bases, with 6 bases sitting between them. The CDR3 is 13 residues long. Germline CDR1 is SEHNR and CDR2 is FQNEAQ (reference sequence). CDR3 amino acids: CASSLDGTYEQYF. The CDR3, as DNA: TGTGCCAGCAGCTTAGATGGAACCTACGAGCAGTACTTC.

This chain links TRBV5-4 with TRBJ2-1; D may be TRBD2 (5 bases). The CDR3 sequence is 15 residues long. Between the trimmed V and J ends, which lost 5 bases and 1 base, there was a span of 13 bases. CDR1 SGHNT and CDR2 YYREEE come from the germline V gene (reference sequence). DNA of the CDR3: TGTGCCAGCAGGGAGGCCCGGCAATCCTACAATGAGCAGTTCTTC. Its translation: CASREARQSYNEQFF.

This chain joins TRBV6-1 and TRBJ2-1; D is possibly TRBD2 (5 bases). Germline V gives CDR1 MNHNS, CDR2 SASEGT. The CDR3 spans 16 residues. The V end lost 0 bases, the J end lost 4 bases, and 13 bases lay between the germline ends. CDR3 sequence: CASSEARGMGYNEQFF. The CDR3 DNA sequence: TGTGCCAGCAGTGAAGCTCGGGGAATGGGATACAATGAGCAGTTCTTC.

The V call is TRBV7-9, the J call TRBJ2-7; tentatively, D is TRBD2 (6 bases). Germline-derived CDR1 and CDR2 are SEHNR and FQNEAQ (reference sequence). With 5 bases removed from V and 6 bases from J, the gap between germline ends came to 17 bases. The CDR3 covers 14 residues. The CDR3 DNA sequence: TGTGCCAGCAGCCTACCCGGGACTGGGACCGAGCAGTACTTC. It codes for CASSLPGTGTEQYF.

To note about this clone: It is unclear where the CDR3 begins or ends on the DNA, so no DNA is shown, and the CDR3 is as TCRdb lists it. The chain has TRBV24-1 and TRBJ1-1. The CDR3 spans 14 residues, counting both ends. The germline V gene has CDR1 KGHDR and CDR2 SFDVKD. This CDR3 reads CATSSSGGRSGAFF.

The CDR3: CASGPRTPTNEQFF. CDR3 DNA sequence: TGCGCCAGCGGGCCCAGGACCCCCACCAATGAGCAGTTCTTC. The chain has TRBV5-1 and TRBJ2-1; D is ambiguous. Between the trimmed V and J ends, which lost 7 bases and 6 bases, there was a span of 17 bases. The CDR3 is 14 residues long. Germline CDR1 and CDR2: SGHRS and YFSETQ.

A single count supports this clone. The chain has TRBV4-3 and TRBJ1-2, with a weak D call TRBD1 (5 bases). Germline assignment: CDR1 LGHNA and CDR2 YSLEER. This CDR3 has 16 residues. V gave up 1 base and J gave up 2 bases, with 14 bases separating them. DNA for the CDR3: TGCGCCAGCAGCCAAGTTGGTAGTAGGGGCAACTATGGCTACACCTTC. This translates into CASSQVGSRGNYGYTF.

The V call is TRBV5-1, the J call TRBJ1-5; D is possibly TRBD1 (6 bases). CDR3 length equals 15 residues. Germline V gene data show CDR1 as SGHRS and CDR2 as YFSETQ. V dropped 1 base and J dropped 7 bases, with 15 bases sitting between them. The CDR3: CASSLTTGPSQPQHF. In DNA, the CDR3 is TGCGCCAGCAGCTTGACGACAGGCCCTTCGCAGCCCCAGCATTTT.

This rearrangement joins TRBV6-5 to TRBJ1-5; D perhaps matches TRBD1 (5 bases). The CDR3 consists of 13 residues. Trimming removed 6 bases from V and 6 bases from J, with 12 bases in between. CDR1 is MNHEY and CDR2 is SVGAGI in the germline V gene. This CDR3 reads CASRVTGGQPQHF. In DNA, the CDR3 is TGTGCCAGCAGGGTGACTGGGGGTCAGCCCCAGCATTTT.